This T cell receptor (beta chain) was observed in a study of blood T cells in healthy people across ages. The use of a sample-barcoded 5' primer and a J-beta primer mix characterized a second PCR of roughly 6 to 12 cycles. Researchers report that a template-switch adaptor with 12 random nucleotides tagged each cDNA molecule. In TCRdb, the 5' RACE reads were re-called with MiXCR into one record per CDR3 protein. Here the sample spans 1.5 million to 2 million distinct CDR3 sequences, roughly 43% being singletons. Each sample used at least 6 million PBMCs. Germline values: CDR1 MDHEN, CDR2 SYDVKM. The CDR3 sequence is 13 residues long. V was trimmed by 3 bases and J by 6 bases, leaving 12 bases between them.

Sequencing was performed on blood. The V and J genes are TRBV28 and TRBJ2-7, with D hard to call. The source is a human donor in good health. The CDR3 sequence is CASSFNSPLEQYF. The DNA of the CDR3 is TGTGCCAGCAGTTTTAACAGTCCCCTCGAGCAGTACTTC. The entire variable domain, with the rest obtained from reference TRBV28 and TRBJ2-7, is as follows: DVKVTQSSRYLVKRTGEKVFLECVQDMDHENMFWYRQDPGLGLRLIYFSYDVKMKEKGDIPEGYSVSREKKERFSLILESASTNQTSMYLCASSFNSPLEQYFGPGTRLTVT.